What follows are 13 T cell receptor beta chains derived from one specimen sequenced in a study of neurological immune-mediated disorders. Time point described: longitudinal time-point 1 (baseline). One entry per CDR3 protein, called by TCRdb with MiXCR from the 5' RACE reads. Of 67,000 or so distinct CDR3 sequences in the sample, roughly 15% were seen once. Material: PBMCs. All receptors come from a female donor with HTLV-1-associated myelopathy (HAM/TSP).

This clonotype was found many times. The V and J genes are TRBV5-1 and TRBJ2-3, with 8 nucleotides matching TRBD2. Germline V gives CDR1 SGHRS, CDR2 YFSETQ. V gave up 4 bases and J gave up 3 bases; unmatched junction bases: 7. This CDR3 comprises 15 residues. The CDR3 coding sequence is TGCGCCAGCAGCAACACGCCGGGGGGGACAGATACGCAGTATTTT. It is translated as CASSNTPGGTDTQYF.

This clonotype has ten or more counts. CDR3 DNA sequence: TGTGCCCACCAGCGAGACACGAACACCGGGGAGCTGTTTTTT. Translation gives CAHQRDTNTGELFF. This chain connects TRBV2 to TRBJ2-2; D gene unclear. The CDR3 spans 14 residues. Per germline, CDR1 SNHLY and CDR2 FYNNEI. The V end was cut by 11 bases, the J end by 0 bases, with 13 bases between.

The sample holds one count of this clonotype. The chain has TRBV18 and TRBJ2-6; D uncertain. The CDR3 spans 15 residues. CDR1 is KGHSH, CDR2 LQKENI, per germline. Trimming took 3 bases from V and 5 from J, leaving 11 bases between them. The CDR3 here is CASSPLNHRANVLTF. In nucleotides, the CDR3 is TGTGCCAGCTCACCTTTGAACCACCGGGCCAACGTCCTGACTTTC.

This clonotype was counted many times. The V gene is TRBV6-6, the J gene TRBJ1-5, with TRBD1 as a possible D gene (5 bases). This CDR3 contains 14 residues. The V end lost 7 bases, the J end lost 5 bases, and 15 bases lay between the germline ends. Germline V gene data show CDR1 as MNHNY and CDR2 as SVGAGI (reference sequence). CDR3 in DNA: TGTGCCAGCACATATGGGGGATCGGATCAGCCCCAGCATTTT. This encodes CASTYGGSDQPQHF.

Regarding this clonotype: A read error may explain this, as a much larger clone is one base away. The CDR3 coding sequence is TGTGCCAGCAGCCTCTGGGGACAGGGGTACTGCGAGCAGTACTTC. It translates to CASSLWGQGYCEQYF. V gene TRBV6-2 or TRBV6-3 combines with J gene TRBJ2-7, with 10 bases matching TRBD1. The V gene's germline CDR1 is MNHEY and CDR2 SVGEGT. Unmatched junction bases numbered 11, after V lost 6 bases and J lost 6 bases. The CDR3 sequence is 15 residues long.

This clonotype was counted at least ten times. This chain connects TRBV20-1 to TRBJ2-7; unclear D gene. Trimming removed 1 base from V and 5 bases from J, with 12 bases in between. This CDR3 is 13 amino acids long. Germline lookup yields CDR1 DFQATT and CDR2 SNEGSKA (reference sequence). The CDR3 DNA is TGCAGTGCTAGAGGTTTCCAGTCGCACGAGCAGTACTTC. It is translated as CSARGFQSHEQYF.

The table lists this clonotype with many counts. The chain employs TRBV28 and TRBJ2-7; D remains ambiguous. Germline-derived CDR1 and CDR2 are MDHEN and SYDVKM. The CDR3 is 14 amino acids. V lost 6 bases and J lost 2, with 14 bases in between. For the CDR3, the DNA is TGTGCCAGCAGGACCATAGGACGTACCTACGAGCAGTACTTC. It is translated as CASRTIGRTYEQYF.

Many counts were recorded for this clonotype. This chain links TRBV5-1 with TRBJ2-2; 12 bases align to TRBD1. From germline, CDR1 is SGHRS and CDR2 YFSETQ. V was pared by 5 bases and J by 4 bases, with 3 bases of the junction left unmatched. This CDR3 is 15 amino acids long. CDR3 bases: TGCGCCAGCAGTCCGGGACAGGGGGCCACCGGGGAGCTGTTTTTT. Translation: CASSPGQGATGELFF.

This clonotype rates as medium-sized. The chain combines TRBV6-2 or TRBV6-3 with TRBJ2-3; 9 bases fit TRBD2. Germline V gene data show CDR1 as MNHEY and CDR2 as SVGEGT. This CDR3 is built from 15 residues. Unmatched junction bases numbered 10, after V lost 7 bases and J lost 5 bases. CDR3 in amino acids: CASILGGAGGDTQYF. The CDR3 DNA is TGTGCCAGCATCCTCGGAGGAGCGGGGGGAGATACGCAGTATTTT.

V gene TRBV5-1 combines with J gene TRBJ2-1; 9 bases align to TRBD2. V dropped 3 bases and J dropped 6; count of bases not matched to a gene: 10. CDR3 length: 16 amino acids. Germline assignment: CDR1 SGHRS and CDR2 YFSETQ. CDR3 sequence: CASSSPLSGGRNEQFF. The CDR3 DNA is TGCGCCAGCAGCTCCCCCCTCAGCGGGGGGCGCAATGAGCAGTTCTTC. Full variable domain (outside the CDR3, taken from reference TRBV5-1 and TRBJ2-1): KAGVTQTPRYLIKTRGQQVTLSCSPISGHRSVSWYQQTPGQGLQFLFEYFSETQRNKGNFPGRFSGRQFSNSRSEMNVSTLELGDSALYLCASSSPLSGGRNEQFFGPGTRLTVL.

This clonotype was observed many times. This chain uses TRBV5-4 with TRBJ2-2, with TRBD1 matching 10 bases. The CDR3 covers 16 residues. Losses at the gene ends were 1 base for V and 1 base for J; bases not matched to a gene: 1. Germline CDR1 and CDR2: SGHNT and YYREEE (reference sequence). CDR3 loop: CASSLWDRGNTGELFF. The CDR3 bases are TGTGCCAGCAGCTTGTGGGACAGGGGGAACACCGGGGAGCTGTTTTTT.

This clonotype was detected many times. The chain has TRBV4-1 and TRBJ2-1, with D perhaps matching TRBD2 (6 bases). Trimming left V 4 bases short and J 4 bases short, with 14 bases between. This CDR3 spans 15 amino acids. The germline gives CDR1 MGHRA, CDR2 YSYEKL. CDR3 region: CASSLWGDGYNEQFF. In DNA, the CDR3 is TGCGCCAGCAGCCTATGGGGGGACGGGTACAATGAGCAGTTCTTC.

The chain links TRBV20-1 to TRBJ2-1; 11 nucleotides align to TRBD1. CDR1 and CDR2 from the germline V gene are DFQATT and SNEGSKA (reference sequence). This CDR3 spans 13 amino acids. V gave up 8 bases and J gave up 8 bases; unmatched junction bases: 8. The CDR3 region has the DNA TGCAGTTCCACCTGGACAGGGGGCGATGAGCAGTTCTTC. This encodes CSSTWTGGDEQFF.